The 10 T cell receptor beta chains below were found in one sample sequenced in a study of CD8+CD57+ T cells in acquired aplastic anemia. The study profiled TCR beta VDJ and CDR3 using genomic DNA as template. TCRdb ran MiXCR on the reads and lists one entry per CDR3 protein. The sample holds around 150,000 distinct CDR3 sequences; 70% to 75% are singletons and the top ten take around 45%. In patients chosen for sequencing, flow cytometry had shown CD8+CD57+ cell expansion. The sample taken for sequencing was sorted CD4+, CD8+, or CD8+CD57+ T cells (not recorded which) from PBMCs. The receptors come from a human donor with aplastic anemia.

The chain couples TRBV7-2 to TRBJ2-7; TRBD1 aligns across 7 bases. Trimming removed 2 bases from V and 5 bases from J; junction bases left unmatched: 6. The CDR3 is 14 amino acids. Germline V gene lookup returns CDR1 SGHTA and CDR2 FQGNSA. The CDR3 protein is CASSLLEGAHEQYF. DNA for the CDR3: TGTGCCAGCAGCTTACTTGAGGGGGCCCACGAGCAGTACTTC.

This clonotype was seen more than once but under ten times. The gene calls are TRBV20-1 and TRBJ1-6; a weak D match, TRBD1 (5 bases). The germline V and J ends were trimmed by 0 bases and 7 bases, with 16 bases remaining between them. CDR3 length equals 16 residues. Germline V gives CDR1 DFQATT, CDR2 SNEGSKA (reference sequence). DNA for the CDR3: TGCAGTGCTAGAGATAGGGGCGAAGGATTAAATTCACCCCTCCACTTT. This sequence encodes CSARDRGEGLNSPLHF.

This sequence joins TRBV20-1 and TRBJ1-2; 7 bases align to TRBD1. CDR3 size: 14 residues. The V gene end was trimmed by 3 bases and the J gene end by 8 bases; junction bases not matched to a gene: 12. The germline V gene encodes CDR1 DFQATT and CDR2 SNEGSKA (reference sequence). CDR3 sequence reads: CSASPRTGRRGYTF. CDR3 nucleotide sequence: TGCAGTGCTAGCCCTAGGACAGGACGTAGGGGCTACACCTTC.

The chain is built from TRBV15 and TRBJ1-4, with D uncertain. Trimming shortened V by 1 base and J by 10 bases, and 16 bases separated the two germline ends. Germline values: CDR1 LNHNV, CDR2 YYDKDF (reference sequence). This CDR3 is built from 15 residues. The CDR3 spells CATSRAEAPPGKLFF. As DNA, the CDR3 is TGTGCCACCAGCAGAGCTGAGGCGCCTCCTGGAAAACTGTTTTTT.

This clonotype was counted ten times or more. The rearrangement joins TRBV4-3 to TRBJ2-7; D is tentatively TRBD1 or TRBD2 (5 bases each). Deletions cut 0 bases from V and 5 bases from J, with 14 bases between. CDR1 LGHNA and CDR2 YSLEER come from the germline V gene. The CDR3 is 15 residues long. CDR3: CASSQEDGTHDEQYF. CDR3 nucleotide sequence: TGCGCCAGCAGCCAAGAGGACGGGACCCATGACGAGCAGTACTTC.

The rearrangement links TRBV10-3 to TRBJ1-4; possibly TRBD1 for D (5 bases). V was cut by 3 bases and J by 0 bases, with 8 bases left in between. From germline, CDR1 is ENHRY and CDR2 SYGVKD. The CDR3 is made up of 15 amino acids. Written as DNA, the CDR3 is TGTGCCATCAGTGACAGGGATGCAACTAATGAAAAACTGTTTTTT. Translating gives CAISDRDATNEKLFF.

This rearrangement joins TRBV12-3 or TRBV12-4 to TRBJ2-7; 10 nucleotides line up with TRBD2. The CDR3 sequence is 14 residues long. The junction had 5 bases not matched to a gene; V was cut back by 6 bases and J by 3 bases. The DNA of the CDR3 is TGTGCCAGCAGGTCTAGCGGGAGTCTCTACGAGCAGTACTTC. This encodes CASRSSGSLYEQYF.

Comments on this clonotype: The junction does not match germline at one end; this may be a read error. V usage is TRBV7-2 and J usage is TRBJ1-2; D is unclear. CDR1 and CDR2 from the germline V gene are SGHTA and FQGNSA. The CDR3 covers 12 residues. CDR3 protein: CASSLVGSGYTF. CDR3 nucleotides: TGCGCCAGCAGCTTGGTAGGGTCTGGCTACACCTTC.

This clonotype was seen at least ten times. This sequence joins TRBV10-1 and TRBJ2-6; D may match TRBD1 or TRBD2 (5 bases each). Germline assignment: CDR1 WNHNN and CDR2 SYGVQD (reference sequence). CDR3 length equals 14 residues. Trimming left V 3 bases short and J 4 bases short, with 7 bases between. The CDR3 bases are TGCGCCAGCAGTGAAGGGGACGGGGCCAACGTCCTGACTTTC. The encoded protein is CASSEGDGANVLTF.

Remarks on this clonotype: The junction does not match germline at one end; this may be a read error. The CDR3 protein is CSARDEQRDF. In DNA form, the CDR3 reads TGCAGTGCTAGAGATGAGCAGCGGGATTTT. V gene TRBV20-1 combines with J gene TRBJ2-3, with D perhaps matching TRBD2 (6 bases). The CDR3 is 10 amino acids. Germline values: CDR1 DFQATT, CDR2 SNEGSKA (reference sequence).